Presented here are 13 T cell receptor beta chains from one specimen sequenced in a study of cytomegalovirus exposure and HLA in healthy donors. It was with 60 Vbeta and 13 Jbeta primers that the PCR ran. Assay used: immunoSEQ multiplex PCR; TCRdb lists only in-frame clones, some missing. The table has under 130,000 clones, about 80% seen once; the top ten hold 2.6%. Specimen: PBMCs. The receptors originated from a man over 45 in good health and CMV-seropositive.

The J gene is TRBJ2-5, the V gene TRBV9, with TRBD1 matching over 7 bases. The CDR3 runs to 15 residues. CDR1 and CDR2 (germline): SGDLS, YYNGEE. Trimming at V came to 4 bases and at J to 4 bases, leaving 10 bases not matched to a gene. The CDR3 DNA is TGTGCCAGCAGCTTGATGGGACAGCTTGGAGAGACCCAGTACTTC. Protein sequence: CASSLMGQLGETQYF.

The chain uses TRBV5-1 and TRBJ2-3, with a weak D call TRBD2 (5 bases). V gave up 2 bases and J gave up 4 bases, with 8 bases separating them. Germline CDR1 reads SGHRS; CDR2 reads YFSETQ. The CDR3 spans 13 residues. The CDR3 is CASSFTRADTQYF. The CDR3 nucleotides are TGCGCCAGCAGCTTCACTAGGGCAGATACGCAGTATTTT.

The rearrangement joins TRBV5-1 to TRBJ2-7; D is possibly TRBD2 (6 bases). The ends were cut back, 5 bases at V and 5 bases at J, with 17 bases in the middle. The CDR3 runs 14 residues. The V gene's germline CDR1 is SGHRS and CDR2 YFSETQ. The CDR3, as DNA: TGCGCCAGCAGGCGTATGGAGGGGAACCACGAGCAGTACTTC. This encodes CASRRMEGNHEQYF.

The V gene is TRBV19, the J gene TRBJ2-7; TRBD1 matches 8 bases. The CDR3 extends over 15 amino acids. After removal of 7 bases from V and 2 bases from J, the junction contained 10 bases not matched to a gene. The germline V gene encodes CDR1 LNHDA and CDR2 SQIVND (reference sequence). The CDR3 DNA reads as TGTGCCAGTACCCCGGGGAACAGGGGGACCTACGAGCAGTACTTC. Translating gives CASTPGNRGTYEQYF. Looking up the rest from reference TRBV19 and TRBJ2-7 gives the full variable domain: DGGITQSPKYLFRKEGQNVTLSCEQNLNHDAMYWYRQDPGQGLRLIYYSQIVNDFQKGDIAEGYSVSREKKESFPLTVTSAQKNPTAFYLCASTPGNRGTYEQYFGPGTRLTVT.

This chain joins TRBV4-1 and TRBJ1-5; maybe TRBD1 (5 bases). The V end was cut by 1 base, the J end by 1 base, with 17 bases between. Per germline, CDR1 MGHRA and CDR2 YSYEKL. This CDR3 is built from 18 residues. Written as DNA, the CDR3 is TGCGCCAGCAGCCAAGGGAGACCCCGGGGGACGAGCAATCAGCCCCAGCATTTT. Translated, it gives CASSQGRPRGTSNQPQHF.

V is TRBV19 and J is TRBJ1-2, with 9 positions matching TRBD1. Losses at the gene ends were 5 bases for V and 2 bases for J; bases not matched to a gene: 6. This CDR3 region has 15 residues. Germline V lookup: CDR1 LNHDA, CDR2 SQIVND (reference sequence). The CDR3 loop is CASSSTGQGNYGYTF. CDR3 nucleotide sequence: TGTGCCAGTAGTTCTACGGGACAGGGAAACTATGGCTACACCTTC. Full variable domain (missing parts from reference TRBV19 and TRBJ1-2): DGGITQSPKYLFRKEGQNVTLSCEQNLNHDAMYWYRQDPGQGLRLIYYSQIVNDFQKGDIAEGYSVSREKKESFPLTVTSAQKNPTAFYLCASSSTGQGNYGYTFGSGTRLTVV.

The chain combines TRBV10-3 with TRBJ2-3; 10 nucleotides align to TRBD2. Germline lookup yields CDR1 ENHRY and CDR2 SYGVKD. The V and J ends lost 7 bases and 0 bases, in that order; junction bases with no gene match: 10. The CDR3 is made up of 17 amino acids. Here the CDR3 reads CAINAPRTSGSTDTQYF. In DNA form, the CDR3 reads TGTGCCATCAACGCCCCTCGGACTAGCGGTAGCACAGATACGCAGTATTTT.

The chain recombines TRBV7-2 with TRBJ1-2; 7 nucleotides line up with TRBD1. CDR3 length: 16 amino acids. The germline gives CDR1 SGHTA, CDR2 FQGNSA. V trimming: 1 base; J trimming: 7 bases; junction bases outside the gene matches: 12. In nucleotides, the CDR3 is TGTGCCAGCAGCTTAGATGGCTCGACAGGGAAGGCTGGCTACACCTTC. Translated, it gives CASSLDGSTGKAGYTF.

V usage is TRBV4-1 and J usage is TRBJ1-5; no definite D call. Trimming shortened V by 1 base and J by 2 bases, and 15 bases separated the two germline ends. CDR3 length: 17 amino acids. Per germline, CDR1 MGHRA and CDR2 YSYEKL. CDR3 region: CASSQVRVMRGNQPQHF. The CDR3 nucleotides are TGCGCCAGCAGCCAAGTGAGAGTGATGAGGGGCAATCAGCCCCAGCATTTT.

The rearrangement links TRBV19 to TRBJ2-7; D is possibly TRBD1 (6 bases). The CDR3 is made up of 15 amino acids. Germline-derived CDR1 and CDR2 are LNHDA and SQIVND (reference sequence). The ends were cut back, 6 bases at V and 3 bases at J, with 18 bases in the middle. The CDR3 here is CASRMAAGVFYEQYF. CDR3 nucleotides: TGTGCCAGTAGGATGGCTGCAGGGGTATTCTACGAGCAGTACTTC.

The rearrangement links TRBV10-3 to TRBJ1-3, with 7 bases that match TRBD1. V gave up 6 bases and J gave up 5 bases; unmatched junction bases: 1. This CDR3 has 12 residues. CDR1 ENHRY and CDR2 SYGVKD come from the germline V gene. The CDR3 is CAIRDRRNTIYF. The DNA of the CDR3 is TGTGCCATCAGGGACAGGCGAAACACCATATATTTT.

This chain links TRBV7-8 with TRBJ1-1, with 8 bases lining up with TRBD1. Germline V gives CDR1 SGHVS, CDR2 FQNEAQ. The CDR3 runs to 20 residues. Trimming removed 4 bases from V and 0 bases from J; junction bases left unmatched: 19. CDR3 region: CASSSLDRVVLDLMNTEAFF. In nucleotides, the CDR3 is TGTGCCAGCAGCTCCCTGGACAGGGTTGTATTGGACCTCATGAACACTGAAGCTTTCTTT. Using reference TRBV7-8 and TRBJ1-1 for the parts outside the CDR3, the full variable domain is GAGVSQSPRYKVAKRGQDVALRCDPISGHVSLFWYQQALGQGPEFLTYFQNEAQLDKSGLPSDRFFAERPEGSVSTLKIQRTQQEDSAVYLCASSSLDRVVLDLMNTEAFFGQGTRLTVV.

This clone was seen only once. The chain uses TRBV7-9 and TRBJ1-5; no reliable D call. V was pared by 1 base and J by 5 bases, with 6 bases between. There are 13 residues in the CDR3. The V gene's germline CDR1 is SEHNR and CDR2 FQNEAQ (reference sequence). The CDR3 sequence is CASSLGADQPQHF. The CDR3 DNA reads TGTGCCAGCAGCTTAGGTGCGGATCAGCCCCAGCATTTT. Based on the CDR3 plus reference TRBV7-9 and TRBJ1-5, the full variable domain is DTGVSQNPRHKITKRGQNVTFRCDPISEHNRLYWYRQTLGQGPEFLTYFQNEAQLEKSRLLSDRFSAERPKGSFSTLEIQRTEQGDSAMYLCASSLGADQPQHFGDGTRLSIL.